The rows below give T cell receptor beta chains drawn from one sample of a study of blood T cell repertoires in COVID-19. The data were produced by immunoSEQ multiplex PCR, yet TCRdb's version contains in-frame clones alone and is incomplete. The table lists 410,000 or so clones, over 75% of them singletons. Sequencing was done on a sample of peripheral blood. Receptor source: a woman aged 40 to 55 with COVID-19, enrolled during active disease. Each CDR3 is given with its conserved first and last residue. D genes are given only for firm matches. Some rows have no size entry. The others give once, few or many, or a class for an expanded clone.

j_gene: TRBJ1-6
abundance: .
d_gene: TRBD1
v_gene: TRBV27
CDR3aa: CASSFEGASSYNSPLHF
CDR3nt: TGTGCCAGCAGTTTCGAGGGGGCTAGCTCCTATAATTCACCCCTCCACTTT

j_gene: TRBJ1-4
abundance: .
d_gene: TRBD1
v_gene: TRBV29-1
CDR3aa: CSAQGQEKGKGEKLFF
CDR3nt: TGCAGCGCCCAAGGACAGGAAAAGGGAAAAGGAGAAAAACTGTTTTTT

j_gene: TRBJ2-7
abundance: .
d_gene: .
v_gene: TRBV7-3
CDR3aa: CASSLTGTSKQYF
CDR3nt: TGTGCCAGCAGCTTAACGGGGACTTCCAAGCAGTACTTC

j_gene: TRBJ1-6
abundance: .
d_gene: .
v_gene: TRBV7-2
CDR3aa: CAITRDTIYNSPLHF
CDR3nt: TGTGCCATTACCCGGGACACTATATATAATTCACCCCTCCACTTT

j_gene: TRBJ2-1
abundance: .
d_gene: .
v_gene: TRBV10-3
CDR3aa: CAIKLGDRSYNEQFF
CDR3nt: TGTGCCATCAAGCTTGGAGACCGCTCCTACAATGAGCAGTTCTTC

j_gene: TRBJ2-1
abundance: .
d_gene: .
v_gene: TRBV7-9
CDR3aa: CASSLVLVDYNEQFF
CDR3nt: TGTGCCAGCAGCTTAGTCCTAGTCGACTACAATGAGCAGTTCTTC

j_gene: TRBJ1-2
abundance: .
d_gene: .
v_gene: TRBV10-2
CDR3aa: CASSESFMGAISSGYTF
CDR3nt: TGCGCCAGCAGTGAGAGTTTTATGGGGGCTATTAGTTCTGGCTACACCTTC

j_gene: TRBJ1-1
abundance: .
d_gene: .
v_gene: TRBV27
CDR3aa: CASSSTRGTEAFF
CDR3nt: TGTGCCAGCAGTTCGACAAGGGGGACTGAAGCTTTCTTT

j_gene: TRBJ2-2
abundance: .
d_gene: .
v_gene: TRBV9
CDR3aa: CASSVATGVTGELFF
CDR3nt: TGTGCCAGCAGCGTAGCTACCGGGGTGACCGGGGAGCTGTTTTTT

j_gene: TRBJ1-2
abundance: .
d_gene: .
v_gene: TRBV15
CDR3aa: CATSGRGANYGYTF
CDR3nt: TGTGCCACCAGCGGCCGCGGGGCCAACTATGGCTACACCTTC

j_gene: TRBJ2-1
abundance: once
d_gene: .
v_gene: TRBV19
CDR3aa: CASSISKSSYNEQFF
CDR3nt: TGTGCCAGTAGTATAAGTAAGAGCTCCTACAATGAGCAGTTCTTC

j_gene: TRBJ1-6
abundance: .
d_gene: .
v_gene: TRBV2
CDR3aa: CASGGGRNYNSPLHF
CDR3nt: TGTGCCAGCGGGGGCGGGAGGAATTATAATTCACCCCTCCACTTT

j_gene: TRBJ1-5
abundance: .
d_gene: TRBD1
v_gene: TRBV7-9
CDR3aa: CASSRSQGAGQPQHF
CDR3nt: TGTGCCAGCAGCCGTTCCCAGGGGGCAGGTCAGCCCCAGCATTTT

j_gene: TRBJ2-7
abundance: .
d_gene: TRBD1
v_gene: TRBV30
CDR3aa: CAWSSGQGAIHEQYF
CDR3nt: TGTGCCTGGAGTTCCGGACAGGGGGCAATCCACGAGCAGTACTTC

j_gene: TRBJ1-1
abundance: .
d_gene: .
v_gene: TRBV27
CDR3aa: CASSFNRNTEAFF
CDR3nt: TGTGCCAGCAGTTTTAACAGGAACACTGAAGCTTTCTTT

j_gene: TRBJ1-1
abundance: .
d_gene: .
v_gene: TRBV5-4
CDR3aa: CASSPLQGIGTEAFF
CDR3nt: TGTGCCAGCAGCCCCCTCCAGGGAATTGGCACTGAAGCTTTCTTT

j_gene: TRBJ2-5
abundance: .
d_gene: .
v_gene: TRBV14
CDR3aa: CASSQGHRSAPETQYF
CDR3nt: TGTGCCAGCAGCCAAGGTCATCGCAGCGCCCCAGAGACCCAGTACTTC

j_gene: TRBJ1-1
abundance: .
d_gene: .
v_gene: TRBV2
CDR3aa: CASSPTGNTEAFF
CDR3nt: TGTGCCAGCAGTCCGACAGGGAACACTGAAGCTTTCTTT

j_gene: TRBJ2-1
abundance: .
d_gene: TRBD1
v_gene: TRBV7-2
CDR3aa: CASSLDRGSYNEQFF
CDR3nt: TGTGCCAGCAGCTTAGACAGGGGGTCGTACAATGAGCAGTTCTTC

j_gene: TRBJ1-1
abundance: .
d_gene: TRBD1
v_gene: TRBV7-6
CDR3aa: CASSLDRGSTEAFF
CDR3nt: TGTGCCAGCAGCTTAGACAGGGGCTCCACTGAAGCTTTCTTT

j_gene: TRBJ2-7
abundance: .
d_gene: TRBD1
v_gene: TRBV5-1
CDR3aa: CASSPVGTDQYF
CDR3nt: TGCGCCAGCAGCCCCGTTGGGACAGACCAGTACTTC